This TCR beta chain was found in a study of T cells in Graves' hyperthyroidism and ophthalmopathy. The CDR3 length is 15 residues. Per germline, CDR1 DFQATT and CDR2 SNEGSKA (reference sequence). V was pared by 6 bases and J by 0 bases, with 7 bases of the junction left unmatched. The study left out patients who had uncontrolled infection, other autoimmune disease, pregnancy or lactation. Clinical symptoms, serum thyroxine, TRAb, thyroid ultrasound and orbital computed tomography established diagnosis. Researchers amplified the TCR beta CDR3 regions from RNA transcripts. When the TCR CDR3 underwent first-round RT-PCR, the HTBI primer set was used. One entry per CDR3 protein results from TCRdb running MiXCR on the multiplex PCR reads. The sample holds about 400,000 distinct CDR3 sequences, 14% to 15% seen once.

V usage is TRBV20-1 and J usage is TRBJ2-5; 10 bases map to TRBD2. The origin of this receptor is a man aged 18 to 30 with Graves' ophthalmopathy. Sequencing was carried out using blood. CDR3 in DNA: TGCAGTGCACCCTTAGCGGGAGGAGACCAAGAGACCCAGTACTTC. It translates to CSAPLAGGDQETQYF.